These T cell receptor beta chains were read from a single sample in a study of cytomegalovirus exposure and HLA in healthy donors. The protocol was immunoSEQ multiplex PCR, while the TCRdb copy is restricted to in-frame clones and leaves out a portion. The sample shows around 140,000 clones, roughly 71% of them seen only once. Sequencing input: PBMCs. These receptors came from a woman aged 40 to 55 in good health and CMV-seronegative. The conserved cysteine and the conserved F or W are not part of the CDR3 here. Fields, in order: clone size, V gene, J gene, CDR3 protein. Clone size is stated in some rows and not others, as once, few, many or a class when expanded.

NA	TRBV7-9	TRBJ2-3	ASSPTGGTDTQY
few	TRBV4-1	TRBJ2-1	ASSPLTGGQREQF
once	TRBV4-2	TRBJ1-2	ASSQSDSQYGYT
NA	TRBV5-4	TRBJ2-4	ASSTLTGGLNIQY
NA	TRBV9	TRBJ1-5	ASSVGSGEDQPQH
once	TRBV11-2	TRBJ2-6	ASSLGTVSGANVLT
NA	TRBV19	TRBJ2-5	ASSGRLGGAGETQY
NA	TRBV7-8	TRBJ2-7	ASSLGTANEQY
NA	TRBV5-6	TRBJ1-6	ASSFSGRAPSPLH
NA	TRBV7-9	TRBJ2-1	ASSFQGGTSYNEQF
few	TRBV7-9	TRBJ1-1	ASSPRGTEAF
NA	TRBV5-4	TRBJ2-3	ASRPGDRAFFSTDTQY
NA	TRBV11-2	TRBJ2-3	ASGGGSTDTQY
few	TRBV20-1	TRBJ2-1	SARYSVEQF
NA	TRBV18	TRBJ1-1	ASSPGRWNTEAF
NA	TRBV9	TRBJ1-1	ASSVDTGGNTEAF
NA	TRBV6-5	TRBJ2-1	ASSREHEQF
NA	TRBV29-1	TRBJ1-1	SVGPWAQKRGEGTEAF
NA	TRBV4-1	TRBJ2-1	ASSQDRRSGGSYNEQF
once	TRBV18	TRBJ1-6	ASSPIQGVSANSPLH
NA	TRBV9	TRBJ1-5	ASSVQGGNQPQH
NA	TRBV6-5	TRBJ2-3	ASSYSQGIGSDTQY
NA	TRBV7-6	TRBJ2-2	ASSPGTGELF
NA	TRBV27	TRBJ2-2	ASSLRDRGHTGELF
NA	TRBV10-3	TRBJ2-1	AISDGASVNEQF
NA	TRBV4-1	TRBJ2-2	ASLGIANTGELF
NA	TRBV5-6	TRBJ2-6	ASSLALGTGVSGANVLT
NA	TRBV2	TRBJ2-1	ASNKERYNEQF
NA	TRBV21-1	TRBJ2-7	ASSSRDRHSYEQY
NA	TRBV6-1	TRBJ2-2	ASSEVGGSTGELF
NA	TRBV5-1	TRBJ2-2	ASTLETAGGTGELF
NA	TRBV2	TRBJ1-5	ASSPRGEGRNQPQH
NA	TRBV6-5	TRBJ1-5	ASSYSATGNQPQH